This T cell receptor (beta chain) was recorded in a study of CD8+ T cells in alopecia areata. Points from the study as a whole: Scalp repertoires also include resident alphabeta T cells from normal skin. An increase in clonality over normal scalp was evident in lesional scalp, especially alopecia totalis/universalis. Patients shared TCRs less clearly than mice did, possibly for HLA-related reasons.

Once RNA had been extracted, it was reverse transcribed into cDNA to act as the sequencing template. This table comes from immunoSEQ multiplex PCR, and its TCRdb copy is limited to in-frame clones, with some not included. The data hold around 190,000 clones, with more than 50% observed a single time. Comment on this clone: Its antigen is as yet unknown.

Separation by sorting yielded CD4+ and CD8+ T cells from PBMCs. The CDR3 runs to 14 residues. Germline V gene sequence: CDR1 LGHNT, CDR2 FRNRAP. Trimming cost V 1 base and J 5 bases; bases outside gene matches: 1. This TCR derives from a human donor in good health. Specimen: CD8+ T cells sorted from blood. The chain recombines TRBV12-5 with TRBJ1-5; the match to TRBD1 covers 8 bases. This CDR3 reads CASGLAGGYQPQHF. In DNA, the CDR3 is TGTGCTAGTGGTTTGGCAGGGGGCTATCAGCCCCAGCATTTT.